These T cell receptor beta chains were read from a single sample in a study of blood T cell repertoires in COVID-19. The method was immunoSEQ multiplex PCR; TCRdb's version includes in-frame clones alone and lacks a portion of them. Of around 100,000 clones detected, around 79% appear once; the ten largest clones hold roughly 20%. The specimen sequenced was peripheral blood. The source of these receptors is a man aged 65 to 85 with active or convalescent COVID-19. Each CDR3 is given with its conserved first and last residue. A D gene is named only where the DNA matches it firmly. A row's size may be missing; if present it is once, few, many or a size class.

>TRBJ2-1|.|TRBV27|TRBD2
TGTGCCAGCAGTCGAAGGACTAGCGGGAGTAGCAATGAGCAGTTCTTC
CASSRRTSGSSNEQFF
>TRBJ2-2|.|TRBV7-9|TRBD1
TGTGCCAGCAGCTTTTTTGGGTACAGGGGCACCGGGGAGCTGTTTTTT
CASSFFGYRGTGELFF
>TRBJ1-1|.|TRBV10-3|.
TGTGCCATCAGTGACCCGGGACAACCCAACACTGAAGCTTTCTTT
CAISDPGQPNTEAFF
>TRBJ2-7|few|TRBV6-5|.
TGTGCCACCCGGCGAGGCCAGGGGGGATACGAGCAGTACTTC
CATRRGQGGYEQYF
>TRBJ1-6|.|TRBV19|TRBD1
TGTGCCAGTAGCCACGGGACAGGATCCTCACCCCTCCACTTT
CASSHGTGSSPLHF
>TRBJ1-2|.|TRBV6-5|.
TGTGCCAGCAGCTTCGGTGGAGGGTATGGCTACACCTTC
CASSFGGGYGYTF
>TRBJ2-5|.|TRBV7-2|TRBD1
TGTGCCAGCAGCTCTGGGACAGGGGGTAGGGAGACCCAGTACTTC
CASSSGTGGRETQYF
>TRBJ2-5|.|TRBV5-1|TRBD1
TGCGCCAGCACCATCGAACAGGGGAGCGAGGAGACCCAGTACTTC
CASTIEQGSEETQYF
>TRBJ2-6|.|TRBV7-2|.
TGTGCCAGCAGCCCGAGATGGGGGGCTGGGGCCAACGTCCTGACTTTC
CASSPRWGAGANVLTF
>TRBJ1-2|.|TRBV18|TRBD1
TGTGCCAGCTCACCGCGGACAGGAAACAAGAACTATGGCTACACCTTC
CASSPRTGNKNYGYTF
>TRBJ2-7|.|TRBV7-2|TRBD2
TGTGCCAGCAGCCGGAGCGGGAGTACCAACGAGCAGTACTTC
CASSRSGSTNEQYF
>TRBJ2-3|.|TRBV25-1|TRBD2
TGTGCCAGCAGTCCCCGACTAGCGAGTTCCCGAGCAGATACGCAGTATTTT
CASSPRLASSRADTQYF
>TRBJ1-5|.|TRBV5-6|.
TGTGCCAGCAGCTTGTTGACAGAGAATCAGCCCCAGCATTTT
CASSLLTENQPQHF
>TRBJ2-7|.|TRBV2|TRBD2
TGTGCCAGCAGTATCTTTAGCGGGACCTACGAGCAGTACTTC
CASSIFSGTYEQYF
>TRBJ1-1|many|TRBV19|TRBD1
TGTGCCAGTAGTATAGGTTTAAGGGACAGGGACATGAACACTGAAGCTTTCTTT
CASSIGLRDRDMNTEAFF
>TRBJ1-5|.|TRBV27|.
TGTGCCAGCAGTTTTGGCGGGGGGAGCAATCAGCCCCAGCATTTT
CASSFGGGSNQPQHF
>TRBJ2-1|few|TRBV7-8|.
TGTGCCAGCTCCCGGGGAAGGGTGGGCTACAATGAGCAGTTCTTC
CASSRGRVGYNEQFF
>TRBJ2-1|.|TRBV13|TRBD2
TGTGCCAGCAGCTTAGCGGGAGGTCCCAACTACAATGAGCAGTTCTTC
CASSLAGGPNYNEQFF
>TRBJ1-1|.|TRBV3-1/TRBV3-2|.
TGTGCCAGCAGCCAAGATTGGGAGGGATTAGCTTTCTTT
CASSQDWEGLAFF
>TRBJ1-6|few|TRBV3-1/TRBV3-2|.
TGTGCCAGCAGCCAATTTCTTAGCCGCTGGGAGCAAAATTCACCCCTCCACTTT
CASSQFLSRWEQNSPLHF
>TRBJ1-4|.|TRBV28|.
TGTGCCAGCAGTCCGAACGTGGGGGCGGATGAAAAACTGTTTTTT
CASSPNVGADEKLFF
>TRBJ2-1|.|TRBV7-3|.
TGTGCCAGCAGCTCCTTTGGGAGCGGCTCCTACAATGAGCAGTTCTTC
CASSSFGSGSYNEQFF
>TRBJ2-5|.|TRBV24-1|.
TGTGCCACCAGTGCTCGAGGACAGAACCTACAAGAGACCCAGTACTTC
CATSARGQNLQETQYF
>TRBJ1-2|.|TRBV5-4|TRBD1
TGTGCCAGCAGCATTGACAGGGCTCGTGGCTACACCTTC
CASSIDRARGYTF
>TRBJ1-1|few|TRBV6-5|.
TGTGCCAGCAGTTACCTAGGGGGGGACACTGAAGCTTTCTTT
CASSYLGGDTEAFF
>TRBJ1-2|.|TRBV6-1|TRBD1
TGTGCCAGCAGTGAACATGGGACAGTGTATGGCTACACCTTC
CASSEHGTVYGYTF
>TRBJ2-2|.|TRBV4-2|.
TGTGCCAGCAGCCCGAAGAGAAACACCGGGGAGCTGTTTTTT
CASSPKRNTGELFF
>TRBJ1-1|.|TRBV15|.
TGTGCCATCGACGGGGTAAGGAGCACTGAAGCTTTCTTT
CAIDGVRSTEAFF
>TRBJ2-1|.|TRBV6-1|TRBD1
TGTGCCAGCAGTGAAATCGGACAGGAAGAGCAGTTCTTC
CASSEIGQEEQFF
>TRBJ1-6|.|TRBV3-1/TRBV3-2|TRBD1
TGTGCCAGCAGCCCATCGGACAGGGGGGCCAGTCTTTCACCCCTCCACTTT
CASSPSDRGASLSPLHF
>TRBJ1-5|.|TRBV10-3|TRBD1
TGTGCCATCGCGGGGACAGAGGATCAGCCCCAGCATTTT
CAIAGTEDQPQHF
>TRBJ1-2|.|TRBV5-6|.
TGTGCCAGCAGCGTAACAGATTATGGCTACACCTTC
CASSVTDYGYTF
>TRBJ2-5|.|TRBV11-2|.
TGTGCCAGCAGCCCCCGCCGGGGGACGTACCAAGAGACCCAGTACTTC
CASSPRRGTYQETQYF
>TRBJ2-1|.|TRBV5-4|TRBD2
TGTGCCAGCAGTCCACTAGCGGGTCCCTACAATGAGCAGTTCTTC
CASSPLAGPYNEQFF
>TRBJ1-4|.|TRBV28|.
TGTGCCAGCAGTCAGGGGTACAATGAAAAACTGTTTTTT
CASSQGYNEKLFF
>TRBJ1-1|.|TRBV6-6|.
TGTGCCAGCAGTACCGGGGGTGGGGCAGTTGAAGCTTTCTTT
CASSTGGGAVEAFF
>TRBJ2-3|.|TRBV2|TRBD1
TGTGCCAGCAGCCGGACAGGGGTGGGAGATACGCAGTATTTT
CASSRTGVGDTQYF
>TRBJ2-1|.|TRBV3-1/TRBV3-2|TRBD2
TGTGCCAGCAGCCCGAGGGTCCAGGGAGGGAGCAATGAGCAGTTCTTC
CASSPRVQGGSNEQFF
>TRBJ1-2|.|TRBV5-5|.
TGTGCCAGCAGCTTGGCCATATTAGCTAACTATGGCTACACCTTC
CASSLAILANYGYTF
>TRBJ2-5|.|TRBV5-4|.
TGTGCCAGCAGCTTAGAACCTCAGCGACAAGAGACCCAGTACTTC
CASSLEPQRQETQYF
>TRBJ2-1|few|TRBV18|TRBD2
TGTGCCAGCTCACCAGAACTAGCGGGAGGCAGTGAGCAGTTCTTC
CASSPELAGGSEQFF
>TRBJ2-3|.|TRBV11-2|TRBD1
TGTGCCAGCAGCTTAGTAGGGGGCGCAGATACGCAGTATTTT
CASSLVGGADTQYF
>TRBJ2-5|.|TRBV29-1|.
TGCAGCGTTGAATGGCAGGGATTCACAGAGACCCAGTACTTC
CSVEWQGFTETQYF
>TRBJ2-5|once|TRBV5-1|.
TGCGCCAGCAGCTCGCTAGCGACAACGGCGGAGACCCAGTACTTC
CASSSLATTAETQYF
>TRBJ2-6|.|TRBV6-6|TRBD1
TGTGCCAGCAGGGGACAGCACTCTGGGGCCAACGTCCTGACTTTC
CASRGQHSGANVLTF
>TRBJ2-1|few|TRBV14|TRBD1
TGTGCCAGCAGCCAAGCGGGCAGGGGGAGAATCAATGAGCAGTTCTTC
CASSQAGRGRINEQFF